A single TCR beta chain is shown here with its context. Its antigen is currently unknown. This record belongs to a study of T cell responses to AZD1222 COVID-19 vaccine. Trimming at V came to 5 bases and at J to 5 bases, leaving 8 bases not matched to a gene. Germline V CDR1 and CDR2: MGHDK, SYGVNS. The CDR3 runs 14 residues. Study-level results: Following two doses of AZD1222, Spike-specific TCR breadth and depth rose. Seropositive AZD1222 recipients at baseline numbered only 6 or 7.

Assay: immunoSEQ multiplex PCR; the TCRdb copy retains only in-frame clones and omits some. This table has about 60,000 clones, 70% to 90% appearing once. Investigators merged groups given second doses at roughly 4 or roughly 12 weeks. The V gene is TRBV25-1, the J gene TRBJ1-1; 7 bases align to TRBD1. This receptor was obtained from an adult who received the AZD1222 COVID-19 vaccine. Sequencing used peripheral blood, obtained 28 days after the second AZD1222 dose. The CDR3 loop reads CASSRHRGATEAFF. CDR3 nucleotides: TGTGCCAGCAGTCGCCACAGGGGAGCGACTGAAGCTTTCTTT.